The 23 T cell receptor beta chains below all came from one sample that was sequenced in a study of identical twins. TCRdb re-analysed the 5' RACE reads in MiXCR, keeping a single row per CDR3 protein. The sample holds 1,800,000 or so distinct CDR3 sequences, roughly a third seen once. The sequenced material came from cord blood. Every receptor here comes from a newborn girl in good health.

The rearrangement links TRBV3-1 to TRBJ1-6; 7 positions match TRBD1. The CDR3 is made up of 15 amino acids. Germline CDR1 and CDR2: LGHDT and YNNKEL (reference sequence). With V trimmed by 7 bases and J by 10 bases, 13 bases remained unmatched. The CDR3 DNA is TGTGCCAGCACCCAGTCCGGGACAGACCGCTCACCCCTCCACTTT. This encodes CASTQSGTDRSPLHF.

This sequence joins TRBV7-2 and TRBJ2-2; weak D call: TRBD2 (6 bases). Germline V gives CDR1 SGHTA, CDR2 FQGNSA. This CDR3 contains 15 residues. The V and J ends lost 10 bases and 1 base respectively, with 16 bases between them. Written as DNA, the CDR3 is TGTGCCACAAGATATATCGGGGGGAACACCGGGGAGCTGTTTTTT. It yields the protein CATRYIGGNTGELFF. Filled out from reference TRBV7-2 and TRBJ2-2, the complete variable domain reads GAGVSQSPSNKVTEKGKDVELRCDPISGHTALYWYRQSLGQGLEFLIYFQGNSAPDKSGLPSDRFSAERTGGSVSTLTIQRTQQEDSAVYLCATRYIGGNTGELFFGEGSRLTVL.

The chain's CDR3 is CASIKLPGQGTDTQYF. In DNA, the CDR3 is TGTGCCAGCATAAAACTCCCGGGACAGGGCACAGATACGCAGTATTTT. This chain joins TRBV6-1 and TRBJ2-3, with 8 bases lining up with TRBD1. From germline, CDR1 is MNHNS and CDR2 SASEGT. V shed 7 bases and J 1 base; nucleotides not matched to a gene: 10. The CDR3 loop spans 16 amino acids.

The J gene is TRBJ2-3, the V gene TRBV20-1, with 13 nucleotides matching TRBD2. This CDR3 is built from 19 residues. Germline loops: CDR1 DFQATT, CDR2 SNEGSKA (reference sequence). Trimming took 3 bases from V and 1 from J; bases not matched to a gene: 13. The CDR3 region is CSASTTLGTSGTRTDTQYF. The CDR3 DNA reads TGCAGTGCTAGTACAACCCTCGGGACTAGCGGGACACGCACAGATACGCAGTATTTT.

The V gene is TRBV5-1, the J gene TRBJ2-5, with 8 bases fitting TRBD2. In germline, CDR1 is SGHRS, CDR2 YFSETQ. The length of the CDR3 is 16 residues. With V trimmed by 2 bases and J by 0 bases, 6 bases remained unmatched. CDR3 amino acids: CASSLFWRGDQETQYF. CDR3 nucleotides: TGCGCCAGCAGCTTATTTTGGCGGGGGGACCAAGAGACCCAGTACTTC. Full variable domain (missing parts from reference TRBV5-1 and TRBJ2-5): KAGVTQTPRYLIKTRGQQVTLSCSPISGHRSVSWYQQTPGQGLQFLFEYFSETQRNKGNFPGRFSGRQFSNSRSEMNVSTLELGDSALYLCASSLFWRGDQETQYFGPGTRLLVL.

Only one count was recorded for this clonotype. The chain uses TRBV4-1 and TRBJ1-2; tentative D call: TRBD1 (5 bases). The CDR3 runs to 15 residues. The V and J ends lost 0 bases and 5 bases respectively, with 13 bases between them. CDR1 and CDR2 (germline): MGHRA, YSYEKL. The CDR3 bases are TGCGCCAGCAGCCAAGATGGGACGGTAGGGTATGGCTACACCTTC. Translated, it gives CASSQDGTVGYGYTF.

The chain's CDR3 is CSAIRKRLQETQFF. The CDR3 nucleotides read TGCAGTGCGATCAGGAAGCGGCTACAAGAGACCCAGTTCTTC. V usage is TRBV20-1 and J usage is TRBJ2-5; D perhaps matches TRBD2 (5 bases). The DNA end lines up better with TRBJ2-1; the J call may be wrong. The CDR3 is 14 residues long. Germline lookup yields CDR1 DFQATT and CDR2 SNEGSKA (reference sequence).

In its sample, this clonotype was seen many times. The chain is built from TRBV5-1 and TRBJ2-7; D possibly matches TRBD1 or TRBD2 (6 bases each). The V gene lost 1 base and the J gene lost 7 bases, with 21 bases spanning the gap. There are 16 residues in the CDR3. Germline values: CDR1 SGHRS, CDR2 YFSETQ. The CDR3 region has the DNA TGCGCCAGCAGCTTGTTAGGGGGACTCCCGACGGAGGAGCAGTACTTC. This translates into CASSLLGGLPTEEQYF.

The DNA for the CDR3 is TGCGCCAGCAGCTTGGCCCCGGTAGCGGGAGGTCCCCAAGAGACCCAGTACTTC. Its translation is CASSLAPVAGGPQETQYF. The chain combines TRBV5-1 with TRBJ2-5; 10 bases line up with TRBD2. The germline gives CDR1 SGHRS, CDR2 YFSETQ. The CDR3 runs 18 residues. After removal of 0 bases from V and 1 base from J, the junction contained 9 bases not matched to a gene. Combining the CDR3 with reference TRBV5-1 and TRBJ2-5 gives the whole variable domain KAGVTQTPRYLIKTRGQQVTLSCSPISGHRSVSWYQQTPGQGLQFLFEYFSETQRNKGNFPGRFSGRQFSNSRSEMNVSTLELGDSALYLCASSLAPVAGGPQETQYFGPGTRLLVL.

V and J are TRBV20-1 and TRBJ1-6; D unclear. V was clipped by 5 bases and J by 10 bases, with 18 bases between them. This CDR3 has 14 amino acids. Germline CDR1 and CDR2: DFQATT and SNEGSKA (reference sequence). CDR3 in amino acids: CSAGVLLTASPLHF. Written as DNA, the CDR3 is TGCAGTGCTGGCGTCTTACTAACGGCCTCACCCCTCCACTTT.

This clonotype was counted between two and nine times. The chain employs TRBV6-5 and TRBJ1-5, with D tentatively TRBD1 (5 bases). Deletions cut 7 bases from V and 0 bases from J, with 10 bases between. This CDR3 comprises 14 residues. Germline values: CDR1 MNHEY, CDR2 SVGAGI. In DNA, the CDR3 is TGTGCCAGCAAAGGGGCTTATAGCAATCAGCCCCAGCATTTT. This encodes CASKGAYSNQPQHF.

This clonotype was picked up a small number of times. This chain's CDR3 is CASSPKLAGADTQYF. For the CDR3, the DNA is TGTGCCAGCAGCCCCAAACTAGCGGGAGCAGATACGCAGTATTTT. This chain links TRBV3-1 with TRBJ2-3; the match to TRBD2 covers 11 bases. The CDR3 totals 15 residues. Trimming took 4 bases from V and 4 from J; bases not matched to a gene: 4. Per the germline V gene, CDR1 is LGHDT and CDR2 is YNNKEL (reference sequence).

The rearrangement uses TRBV7-2 and TRBJ2-2; the D gene is possibly TRBD1 (5 bases). CDR3 length: 16 amino acids. V lost 2 bases and J lost 4, with 14 bases in between. Germline V CDR1 and CDR2: SGHTA, FQGNSA. The CDR3 bases are TGTGCCAGCAGCTTAATTGCCAGGGTGTCCACCGGGGAGCTGTTTTTT. Translation: CASSLIARVSTGELFF.

This clonotype was seen a few times. This chain links TRBV20-1 with TRBJ2-7; TRBD2 is a possible D gene (5 bases). The CDR3 runs to 14 residues. Germline CDR1 and CDR2: DFQATT and SNEGSKA (reference sequence). The V end lost 3 bases, the J end lost 0 bases, and 12 bases lay between the germline ends. CDR3 amino acids: CSASPSRYSYEQYF. DNA of the CDR3: TGCAGTGCTAGTCCTAGCCGGTACTCCTACGAGCAGTACTTC.

The J gene is TRBJ2-3, the V gene TRBV24-1, with D perhaps matching TRBD1 (5 bases). Germline V gene data show CDR1 as KGHDR and CDR2 as SFDVKD. Trimming pared 6 bases from V and 1 base from J, leaving 16 bases between. This CDR3 has 16 amino acids. The CDR3: CATSRGLTSGTDTQYF. In DNA form, the CDR3 reads TGTGCCACCAGTAGGGGCCTTACCAGTGGCACAGATACGCAGTATTTT.

This clonotype showed up just a few times. The rearrangement links TRBV7-2 to TRBJ2-5; weak D call: TRBD2 (5 bases). Germline V gene sequence: CDR1 SGHTA, CDR2 FQGNSA. The ends were cut back, 10 bases at V and 5 bases at J, with 20 bases in the middle. There are 14 residues in the CDR3. The CDR3, as DNA: TGTGCCACCCAAATAACGGGTCGGAGGGAGACCCAGTACTTC. Translating it yields CATQITGRRETQYF. Looking up the rest from reference TRBV7-2 and TRBJ2-5 gives the full variable domain: GAGVSQSPSNKVTEKGKDVELRCDPISGHTALYWYRQSLGQGLEFLIYFQGNSAPDKSGLPSDRFSAERTGGSVSTLTIQRTQQEDSAVYLCATQITGRRETQYFGPGTRLLVL.

This clonotype was found a few times. V usage is TRBV5-1 and J usage is TRBJ2-5, with a weak D call TRBD1 (6 bases). The CDR3 runs 15 residues. Germline V gives CDR1 SGHRS, CDR2 YFSETQ. Trimming removed 4 bases from V and 11 bases from J, with 24 bases in between. CDR3 protein: CASSQGSNRAEEQYF. The CDR3 DNA reads as TGCGCCAGCAGCCAAGGATCGAACAGGGCAGAGGAGCAGTACTTC.

This clonotype was found a few times. The chain uses TRBV7-2 and TRBJ1-2, with D tentatively TRBD1 (6 bases). The CDR3 totals 15 residues. Germline V gene sequence: CDR1 SGHTA, CDR2 FQGNSA. V gave up 1 base and J gave up 0 bases, with 9 bases separating them. This chain's CDR3 is CASSLDRDPNYGYTF. The CDR3, as DNA: TGTGCCAGCAGCTTAGACAGGGACCCTAACTATGGCTACACCTTC.

In its sample, this clonotype was seen once. The chain recombines TRBV28 with TRBJ2-3; 12 bases match TRBD2. The junction had 10 bases not matched to a gene; V was cut back by 1 base and J by 8 bases. This CDR3 is built from 17 residues. CDR1 and CDR2 from the germline V gene are MDHEN and SYDVKM. The CDR3 DNA reads as TGTGCCAGCAGTTTATTATCCCTAGCGGGGGGGCCGGGTACGCAGTATTTT. Translation: CASSLLSLAGGPGTQYF.

This sequence joins TRBV9 and TRBJ2-1; 7 bases are a match to TRBD2. Trimming removed 0 bases from V and 9 bases from J; junction bases left unmatched: 6. This CDR3 contains 14 residues. Per germline, CDR1 SGDLS and CDR2 YYNGEE. The CDR3 spells CASSVGGGSGEQFF. The CDR3 DNA follows: TGTGCCAGCAGCGTAGGGGGCGGGAGCGGTGAGCAGTTCTTC.

This clonotype was seen at least ten times. This chain connects TRBV4-1 to TRBJ2-1, with TRBD2 matching over 11 bases. The J segment lost 7 bases and the V segment lost 4 bases, leaving 0 bases of the junction unmatched. This CDR3 is built from 13 residues. Germline V gene sequence: CDR1 MGHRA, CDR2 YSYEKL. Here the CDR3 DNA reads TGCGCCAGCAGCCGGACTAGCGGGAATGAGCAGTTCTTC. Translation: CASSRTSGNEQFF.

The chain carries TRBV12-3 or TRBV12-4 and TRBJ2-5, with 9 bases fitting TRBD2. The trim removed 3 bases at V and 1 base at J, leaving 6 bases unmatched. This CDR3 region has 16 residues. CDR3 loop: CASSFLGLATQETQYF. The CDR3 nucleotides read TGTGCCAGCAGTTTCCTGGGACTAGCTACCCAAGAGACCCAGTACTTC.

On this clonotype itself: A single base separates this from a much larger clone, so it may be a read error. The chain recombines TRBV6-5 with TRBJ1-2, with D possibly TRBD1 on 5 matching bases. CDR3 length: 15 residues. The germline V gene encodes CDR1 MNHEY and CDR2 SVGAGI. V gave up 0 bases and J gave up 1 base, with 9 bases separating them. The CDR3 nucleotides are TGTGCCAGCAGTTACTCCGCGACAGTTAACTATGGCTACACCTTC. It is translated as CASSYSATVNYGYTF.